This TCR beta chain came from a study of identical twins. Via MiXCR, TCRdb re-called the 5' RACE reads, giving one row per CDR3 protein. The sample has approximately 890,000 distinct CDR3 sequences, more than 9% seen once; the top ten hold 1.5% to 2%. The germline gives CDR1 KGHSH, CDR2 LQKENI. The CDR3 is 11 residues long. With 3 bases removed from V and 3 bases from J, the gap between germline ends came to 3 bases. These data also featured in a second study, about yellow fever vaccine responses in identical twins.

Sequencing input: PBMCs. This TCR derives from a woman between 18 and 30 years old in good health. The chain joins TRBV18 to TRBJ2-7, with unresolved D. CDR3 nucleotide sequence: TGTGCCAGCTCACCGGACTACGAGCAGTACGTC. It specifies CASSPDYEQYV.